The T cell receptor (beta chain) described here comes from a study of PD-L1 blockade in urothelial cancer. Study-wide context: The researchers analyzed blood 3 weeks (second dose) and 6 weeks after treatment start.

Profiling relied on immunoSEQ multiplex PCR, and the TCRdb table lists in-frame clones only, not all of them. The sample records more than 70,000 clones, approximately 91% being singletons. V was shortened by 2 bases and J by 5 bases, with 12 bases between the two germline ends. The CDR3 is 14 amino acids. From germline, CDR1 is MNHEY and CDR2 SVGAGI. The V and J genes are TRBV6-5 and TRBJ2-5; weak D call: TRBD2 (6 bases). This TCR came from a man aged 60 to 75 with urothelial cancer. Sequenced material: PBMCs, taken around atezolizumab (anti-PD-L1) treatment. CDR3 sequence: CASSYGGSRETQYF. As DNA, the CDR3 is TGTGCCAGCAGTTACGGGGGGAGTAGGGAGACCCAGTACTTC.